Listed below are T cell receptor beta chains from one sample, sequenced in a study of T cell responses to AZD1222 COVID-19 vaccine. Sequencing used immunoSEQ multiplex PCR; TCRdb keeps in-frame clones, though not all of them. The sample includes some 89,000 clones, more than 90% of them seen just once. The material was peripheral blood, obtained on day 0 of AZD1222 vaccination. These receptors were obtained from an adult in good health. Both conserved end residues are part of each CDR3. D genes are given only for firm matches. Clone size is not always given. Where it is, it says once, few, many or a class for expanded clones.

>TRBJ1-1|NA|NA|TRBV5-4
CASSLRALMNTEAFF
TGTGCCAGCAGCTTGCGGGCCCTCATGAACACTGAAGCTTTCTTT
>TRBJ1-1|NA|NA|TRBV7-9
CASSLGMNTEAFF
TGTGCCAGCAGCTTAGGGATGAACACTGAAGCTTTCTTT
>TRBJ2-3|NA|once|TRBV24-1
CATSPTGLATDTQYF
TGTGCCACCAGCCCCACAGGGCTAGCAACAGATACGCAGTATTTT
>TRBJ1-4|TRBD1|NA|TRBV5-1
CASSFAGQGSLNEKLFF
TGCGCCAGCAGCTTTGCGGGACAGGGGAGCCTTAATGAAAAACTGTTTTTT
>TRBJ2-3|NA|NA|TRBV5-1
CASSRLGDTQYF
TGCGCCAGCAGCAGACTGGGGGATACGCAGTATTTT
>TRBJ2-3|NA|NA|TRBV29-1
CSERTGRETQYF
TGCAGCGAGAGGACAGGGAGGGAGACGCAGTATTTT
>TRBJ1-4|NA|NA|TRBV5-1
CASSLGVVGTNEKLFF
TGCGCCAGCAGCTTGGGAGTGGTGGGAACTAATGAAAAACTGTTTTTT
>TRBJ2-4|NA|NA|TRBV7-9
CASSLGELVVKGENIQYF
TGTGCCAGCAGCTTAGGTGAACTAGTAGTCAAGGGCGAAAACATTCAGTACTTC
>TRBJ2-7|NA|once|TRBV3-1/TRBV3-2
CASSQETGDSYEQYF
TGTGCCAGCAGCCAGGAAACAGGCGACTCCTACGAGCAGTACTTC
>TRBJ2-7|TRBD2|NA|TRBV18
CASSHGTSGFEQYF
TGTGCCAGCTCTCACGGGACTAGCGGTTTCGAGCAGTACTTC